These 21 T cell receptor beta chains were sequenced from one sample in a study of cytomegalovirus exposure and HLA in healthy donors. Measured with immunoSEQ multiplex PCR; TCRdb has only the in-frame clones, and not every one. The sample yields roughly 56,000 clones, roughly 90% seen once. Sequenced sample: PBMCs. Receptors originate from a woman between 25 and 40 years old in good health and CMV-seronegative.

The CDR3 loop is CASSLGAGTNTDTQYF. The DNA of the CDR3 is TGCGCCAGCAGCTTGGGGGCCGGGACAAACACAGATACGCAGTATTTT. The chain has TRBV5-1 and TRBJ2-3; maybe TRBD1 (6 bases). The ends were cut back, 0 bases at V and 2 bases at J, with 13 bases in the middle. The CDR3 covers 16 residues. The germline CDR1 and CDR2 sequences are SGHRS and YFSETQ.

The rearrangement joins TRBV7-2 to TRBJ2-3; no reliable D call. Germline CDR1 and CDR2: SGHTA and FQGNSA. The CDR3 length is 16 residues. V was pared by 0 bases and J by 0 bases, with 10 bases between. In DNA form, the CDR3 reads TGTGCCAGCAGCTTAGCGCCGAGAGCTAGCACAGATACGCAGTATTTT. This translates into CASSLAPRASTDTQYF.

The DNA of the CDR3 is TGTGCCAGCAGTGCGTTCCCGGGGGACTTCCAGCCAGCAAGTGAAGAGCAGTACTTC. Translation gives CASSAFPGDFQPASEEQYF. The rearrangement uses TRBV28 and TRBJ2-7; D might be TRBD2 (6 bases). Per germline, CDR1 MDHEN and CDR2 SYDVKM. The CDR3 covers 19 residues. Trimming took 5 bases from V and 7 from J, leaving 33 bases between them. The complete variable domain, with remaining parts taken from reference TRBV28 and TRBJ2-7, reads DVKVTQSSRYLVKRTGEKVFLECVQDMDHENMFWYRQDPGLGLRLIYFSYDVKMKEKGDIPEGYSVSREKKERFSLILESASTNQTSMYLCASSAFPGDFQPASEEQYFGPGTRLTVT.

This chain links TRBV6-6 with TRBJ1-2; no clear D. This CDR3 is 11 amino acids long. Germline CDR1 and CDR2: MNHNY and SVGAGI (reference sequence). V lost 5 bases to trimming and J lost 8 bases, with 9 bases between them. The CDR3 protein is CASSPLAGYTF. CDR3 nucleotides: TGTGCCAGCAGTCCTCTCGCGGGCTACACCTTC.

This chain joins TRBV13 and TRBJ2-3, with 8 bases aligning to TRBD1. The CDR3 runs to 15 residues. Per the germline V gene, CDR1 is PRHDT and CDR2 is FYEKMQ (reference sequence). The J segment lost 4 bases and the V segment lost 2 bases, leaving 5 bases of the junction unmatched. CDR3: CASSLRQGASDTQYF. The CDR3 coding sequence is TGTGCCAGCAGCTTAAGGCAGGGGGCCTCAGATACGCAGTATTTT.

This chain joins TRBV7-9 and TRBJ2-5, with 10 bases lining up with TRBD2. The CDR3 runs 17 residues. The V and J ends lost 2 bases and 3 bases, in that order; junction bases with no gene match: 9. Germline CDR1 is SEHNR and CDR2 is FQNEAQ (reference sequence). The CDR3 DNA sequence: TGTGCCAGCAGCTTAAATAGCGGGAGGTCGGATAAAGAGACCCAGTACTTC. As protein: CASSLNSGRSDKETQYF.

The chain is built from TRBV25-1 and TRBJ2-5; TRBD2 matches at 10 bases. With 6 bases clipped from V and 5 bases from J, the junction kept 6 bases outside the gene matches. The CDR3 is made up of 14 amino acids. The germline V gene encodes CDR1 MGHDK and CDR2 SYGVNS. The CDR3 protein is CASSVAGGPETQYF. The CDR3 region has the DNA TGTGCCAGCAGCGTAGCGGGAGGACCTGAGACCCAGTACTTC.

CDR3 DNA sequence: TGTGCCAGCAGGCCCGGGACAATGGCGCAGCCCCAGCATTTT. Its translation: CASRPGTMAQPQHF. The J gene is TRBJ1-5, the V gene TRBV6-1; D is possibly TRBD1 (6 bases). V was shortened by 6 bases and J by 7 bases, with 16 bases between the two germline ends. This CDR3 has 14 residues. The germline V gene has CDR1 MNHNS and CDR2 SASEGT.

J is TRBJ2-2 and V is TRBV9; 14 nucleotides line up with TRBD2. Germline trimming cut 3 bases from V and 6 bases from J; bases unmatched to any gene: 4. Per germline, CDR1 SGDLS and CDR2 YYNGEE. The CDR3 is 16 residues long. CDR3: CASSAGTSGSPGELFF. CDR3 bases: TGTGCCAGCAGCGCCGGGACTAGCGGGAGCCCCGGGGAGCTGTTTTTT.

There are a few counts of this clone. CDR3 residues: CASRSDRARGYTF. The CDR3, as DNA: TGTGCCAGCAGGTCGGACAGAGCGCGGGGCTACACCTTC. The gene calls are TRBV6-1 and TRBJ1-2; perhaps TRBD1 as D (6 bases). Trimming shortened V by 6 bases and J by 8 bases, and 16 bases separated the two germline ends. The CDR3 has 13 residues. The V gene's germline CDR1 is MNHNS and CDR2 SASEGT.

This sequence joins TRBV6-6 and TRBJ2-3; 10 nucleotides agree with TRBD2. This CDR3 spans 15 amino acids. Per germline, CDR1 MNHNY and CDR2 SVGAGI (reference sequence). Trimming took 6 bases from V and 2 from J; bases not matched to a gene: 5. In nucleotides, the CDR3 is TGTGCCAGCAGCCCTGGGACTAGCGACACAGATACGCAGTATTTT. Its protein product is CASSPGTSDTDTQYF.

The rearrangement links TRBV27 to TRBJ1-2, with 8 bases that match TRBD1. Losses at the gene ends were 2 bases for V and 6 bases for J; bases not matched to a gene: 5. The CDR3 is 14 amino acids. Germline CDR1 reads MNHEY; CDR2 reads SMNVEV (reference sequence). This chain's CDR3 is CASSLTDRGDGYTF. Written as DNA, the CDR3 is TGTGCCAGCAGTTTAACTGACAGGGGTGATGGCTACACCTTC.

The DNA of the CDR3 is TGTGCCACCAGCAGACCTGGTTTAACCGGGACTAGGGGTTTGGCTGAGCAGTTCTTC. It translates to CATSRPGLTGTRGLAEQFF. This chain links TRBV15 with TRBJ2-1, with TRBD2 matching over 8 bases. J gave up 9 bases and V 2 bases, and 21 bases lay outside the gene matches. There are 19 residues in the CDR3. Germline V gene sequence: CDR1 LNHNV, CDR2 YYDKDF (reference sequence).

The chain carries TRBV13 and TRBJ1-4; 8 bases agree with TRBD1. The V gene end was trimmed by 7 bases and the J gene end by 8 bases; junction bases not matched to a gene: 3. This CDR3 region has 12 residues. Germline lookup yields CDR1 PRHDT and CDR2 FYEKMQ (reference sequence). The CDR3 sequence is CASNRGNEKLFF. The DNA of the CDR3 is TGTGCCAGCAACAGGGGGAACGAAAAACTGTTTTTT.

The chain combines TRBV15 with TRBJ2-1, with 8 bases lining up with TRBD2. After removal of 5 bases from V and 14 bases from J, the junction contained 14 bases not matched to a gene. Germline-derived CDR1 and CDR2 are LNHNV and YYDKDF (reference sequence). The CDR3 spans 14 residues. Here the CDR3 reads CATSGGTRGYRKFF. DNA of the CDR3: TGTGCCACCAGCGGCGGGACTAGAGGGTATCGGAAGTTCTTC.

The chain combines TRBV11-3 with TRBJ2-1, with TRBD2 as a possible D gene (5 bases). This CDR3 spans 15 amino acids. Germline V CDR1 and CDR2: SGHNT, YENEEA. V was shortened by 5 bases and J by 5 bases, with 16 bases between the two germline ends. Written as DNA, the CDR3 is TGTGCCAGCAGCCGGGTTTCCGGGGTACACAATGAGCAGTTCTTC. Residues: CASSRVSGVHNEQFF.

The chain combines TRBV6-6 with TRBJ1-2, with D unresolved. V dropped 6 bases and J dropped 1 base, with 12 bases sitting between them. The CDR3 is 14 amino acids. Per the germline V gene, CDR1 is MNHNY and CDR2 is SVGAGI (reference sequence). CDR3 residues: CASRPTEINYGYTF. The CDR3 nucleotides read TGTGCCAGCAGACCCACCGAGATTAACTATGGCTACACCTTC.

The V gene is TRBV7-6, the J gene TRBJ2-7; a possible D gene is TRBD2 (5 bases). Trimming took off 4 bases at V and 11 bases at J, with 21 bases between the two ends. CDR3 length equals 14 residues. Germline CDR1 is SGHVS and CDR2 is FNYEAQ. CDR3: CASSSNEEPRRKYF. Written as DNA, the CDR3 is TGTGCCAGCAGCTCCAACGAGGAGCCCCGGAGGAAGTACTTC. Complete variable domain (other parts from reference TRBV7-6 and TRBJ2-7): GAGVSQSPRYKVTKRGQDVALRCDPISGHVSLYWYRQALGQGPEFLTYFNYEAQQDKSGLPNDRFSAERPEGSISTLTIQRTEQRDSAMYRCASSSNEEPRRKYFGPGTRLTVT.

The chain carries TRBV28 and TRBJ2-3, with D possibly being TRBD2 (6 bases). Germline V gene lookup returns CDR1 MDHEN and CDR2 SYDVKM. The CDR3 totals 15 residues. V lost 5 bases to trimming and J lost 0 bases, with 12 bases between them. CDR3 DNA sequence: TGTGCCAGCAGTAGTTACAGCGGGAGCACAGATACGCAGTATTTT. Translated, it gives CASSSYSGSTDTQYF.

The CDR3 reads CASSQGLAGGGAYEQYF. DNA for the CDR3: TGTGCCAGCAGCCAGGGGCTAGCGGGAGGTGGAGCCTACGAGCAGTACTTC. The genes are TRBV4-2 and TRBJ2-7; 11 nucleotides match TRBD2. The CDR3 consists of 17 residues. Germline CDR1 LGHNA, CDR2 YNFKEQ. V lost 3 bases and J lost 2; bases outside the gene matches: 9.

The chain is built from TRBV29-1 and TRBJ1-1; unclear D gene. This CDR3 contains 13 residues. Germline V lookup: CDR1 SQVTM, CDR2 ANQGSEA. V was cut by 0 bases and J by 5 bases, with 10 bases left in between. The CDR3 is CSVEDHRRTEAFF. The CDR3 coding sequence is TGCAGCGTTGAAGATCATCGGAGGACTGAAGCTTTCTTT. Combining the CDR3 with reference TRBV29-1 and TRBJ1-1 gives the whole variable domain SAVISQKPSRDICQRGTSLTIQCQVDSQVTMMFWYRQQPGQSLTLIATANQGSEATYESGFVIDKFPISRPNLTFSTLTVSNMSPEDSSIYLCSVEDHRRTEAFFGQGTRLTVV.